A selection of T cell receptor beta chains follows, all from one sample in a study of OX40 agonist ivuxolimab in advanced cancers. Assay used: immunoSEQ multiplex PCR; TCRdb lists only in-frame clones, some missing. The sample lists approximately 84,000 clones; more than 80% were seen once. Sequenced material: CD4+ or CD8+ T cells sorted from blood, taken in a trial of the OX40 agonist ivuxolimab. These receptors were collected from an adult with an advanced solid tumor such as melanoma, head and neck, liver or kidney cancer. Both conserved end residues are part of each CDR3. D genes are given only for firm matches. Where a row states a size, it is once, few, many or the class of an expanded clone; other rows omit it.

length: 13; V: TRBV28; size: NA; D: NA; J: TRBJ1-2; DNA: TGTGCCAGCAGGGGGCGGGAGGGCCGAGGCTACACCTTC; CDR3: CASRGREGRGYTF
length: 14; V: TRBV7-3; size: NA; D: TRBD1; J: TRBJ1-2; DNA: TGTGCCAGCAGCCTAACTACAGGGGCTTTCGGCTACACCTTC; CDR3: CASSLTTGAFGYTF
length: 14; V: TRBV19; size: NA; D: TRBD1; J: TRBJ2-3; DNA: TGTGCCACCGACCCGGGACAGGGCACAGATACGCAGTATTTT; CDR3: CATDPGQGTDTQYF
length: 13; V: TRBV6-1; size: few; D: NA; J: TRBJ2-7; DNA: TGTGCCAGCCTGCGAGACAGCCTCTACGAGCAGTACTTC; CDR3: CASLRDSLYEQYF
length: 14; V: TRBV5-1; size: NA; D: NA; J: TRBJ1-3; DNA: TGCGCCAGCAGCCCGGACAGTTCTGGAAACACCATATATTTT; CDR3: CASSPDSSGNTIYF
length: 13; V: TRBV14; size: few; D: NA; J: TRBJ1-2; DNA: TGTGCCAGCAGCCGGGGGGACCTCTATGGCTACACCTTC; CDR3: CASSRGDLYGYTF
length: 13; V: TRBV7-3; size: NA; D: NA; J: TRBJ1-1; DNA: TGTGCCAGCAAAAGGGGCTGGAACACTGAAGCTTTCTTT; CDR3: CASKRGWNTEAFF
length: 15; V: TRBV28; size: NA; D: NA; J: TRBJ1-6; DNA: TGTGCCAGCAGGGGTACCGGGACCGCTAATTCACCCCTCCACTTT; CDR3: CASRGTGTANSPLHF
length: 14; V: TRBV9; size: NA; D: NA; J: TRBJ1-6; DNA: TGTGCCAGCAGCGCAAATATGGGTATGGCGGCCCTCCACTTT; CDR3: CASSANMGMAALHF
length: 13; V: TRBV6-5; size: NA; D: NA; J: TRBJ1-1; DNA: TGTGCCAGCAGTTATATCTCGAACACTGAAGCTTTCTTT; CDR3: CASSYISNTEAFF
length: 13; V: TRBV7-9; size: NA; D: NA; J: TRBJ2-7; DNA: TGTGCCAGCAGCCCGATTGGCGGCGACGAGCAGTACTTC; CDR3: CASSPIGGDEQYF
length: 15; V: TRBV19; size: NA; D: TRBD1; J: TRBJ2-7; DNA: TGTGCCAGTAGTATTTTCACAGGGGGCAACTACGAGCAGTACTTC; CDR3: CASSIFTGGNYEQYF
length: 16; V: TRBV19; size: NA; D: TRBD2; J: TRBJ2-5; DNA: TGTGCCAGTAGTTCAAGGACTAGCGGAAAAGAAGAGACCCAGTACTTC; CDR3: CASSSRTSGKEETQYF
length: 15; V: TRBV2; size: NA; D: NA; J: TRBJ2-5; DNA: TGTGCCCTCAAAGGGGTAGGGAGGACCTCAGAGACCCAGTACTTC; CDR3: CALKGVGRTSETQYF
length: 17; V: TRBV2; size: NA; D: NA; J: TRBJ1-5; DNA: TGTGCCAGCAGTGTTTTGGCAGGGAGTTATAGCAATCAGCCCCAGCATTTT; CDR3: CASSVLAGSYSNQPQHF
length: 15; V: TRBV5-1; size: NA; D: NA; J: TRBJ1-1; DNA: TGCGCCAGCAGCGCGGAGGGGGGGTGGTTCGCTGAAGCTTTCTTT; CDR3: CASSAEGGWFAEAFF
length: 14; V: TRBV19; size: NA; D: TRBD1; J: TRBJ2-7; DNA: TGTGCCAGTAGTCTCCGGGACAGGGACTACGAGCAGTACTTC; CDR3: CASSLRDRDYEQYF
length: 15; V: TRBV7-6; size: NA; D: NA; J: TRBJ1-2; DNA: TGTGCCAGCAGCTTGTCGGGAGGGGCGTTCTATGGCTACACCTTC; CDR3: CASSLSGGAFYGYTF
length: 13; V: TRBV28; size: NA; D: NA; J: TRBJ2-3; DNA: TGTGCCAGTTACCATACAGGGCTGTTACGGCAGTATTTT; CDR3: CASYHTGLLRQYF
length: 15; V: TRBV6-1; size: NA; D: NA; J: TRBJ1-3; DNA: TGTGCCAGCAGTGAAGGGGAGGGCTCTGGAAACACCATATATTTT; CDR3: CASSEGEGSGNTIYF
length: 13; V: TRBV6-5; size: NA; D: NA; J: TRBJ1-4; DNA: TGTGCCAGCAGTTACTCTTTAGAAGAAAAACTGTTTTTT; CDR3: CASSYSLEEKLFF